The TCR beta chain described here comes from a study of T cells in Graves' hyperthyroidism and ophthalmopathy. Study-level points and caveats: Ophthalmopathy, as predicted by the model, came a median about six months after the prediction.

RNA transcripts yielded amplified TCR beta CDR3 regions. The study used the HTBI primer set for a first-round RT-PCR of the TCR CDR3. TCRdb re-analysed the multiplex PCR reads in MiXCR, keeping a single row per CDR3 protein. Of roughly 570,000 distinct CDR3 sequences in the sample, 40% to 55% were seen once. For Graves' hyperthyroidism to be stable, ophthalmopathy could not progress within 18 months. Among the patients, aged 18 to 65, hyperthyroidism was newly diagnosed and had lasted under 2 months. Diagnosis relied on clinical symptoms, serum thyroxine and TRAb, thyroid ultrasound and orbital computed tomography. In this sample, this clonotype turned up once. Its antigen is unidentified. The CDR3 has 16 residues. The germline V gene has CDR1 SGHAT and CDR2 FQNNGV. V lost 1 base to trimming and J lost 4 bases; unmatched junction nucleotides: 6.

The receptor was derived from a woman under 30 with Graves' hyperthyroidism. The specimen was peripheral blood or thyroid tissue (not recorded which). The chain uses TRBV11-2 and TRBJ2-1; 8 nucleotides agree with TRBD2. CDR3 sequence (DNA): TGTGCCAGCAGCTTAGCGGGAGGGCCGAAATACAATGAGCAGTTCTTC. Residues: CASSLAGGPKYNEQFF.